The 31 T cell receptor beta chains below all came from one sample that was sequenced in a study of blood T cells in healthy people across ages. Together with a sample-barcoded 5' primer, a J-beta primer mix was included in a second PCR lasting about 7 to 11 cycles. TCRdb reprocessed the 5' RACE reads via MiXCR and lists one record per CDR3 protein. The sample yields approximately 830,000 distinct CDR3 sequences, 62% seen once. The sequenced sample consisted of blood. These receptors were obtained from a man aged 25 to 45 in good health.

V and J are TRBV29-1 and TRBJ1-6; D is ambiguous. Trimming shortened V by 0 bases and J by 10 bases, and 13 bases separated the two germline ends. In germline, CDR1 is SQVTM, CDR2 ANQGSEA. The CDR3 length is 14 residues. The CDR3, as DNA: TGCAGCGTTGAAGAAAAGGGTCCGGGATCACCCCTCCACTTT. Its protein is CSVEEKGPGSPLHF.

The CDR3 here is CSVKGASGGYNEQFF. The CDR3, as DNA: TGCAGTGTGAAGGGGGCTAGCGGGGGCTACAATGAGCAGTTCTTC. J is TRBJ2-1 and V is TRBV20-1; 10 nucleotides line up with TRBD2. The CDR3 loop spans 15 amino acids. With 7 bases clipped from V and 3 bases from J, the junction kept 9 bases outside the gene matches. Germline values: CDR1 DFQATT, CDR2 SNEGSKA (reference sequence).

This rearrangement joins TRBV29-1 to TRBJ1-1, with TRBD1 as a possible D gene (5 bases). The CDR3 is 14 amino acids. CDR1 is SQVTM, CDR2 ANQGSEA, per germline. The germline V and J ends were trimmed by 3 bases and 0 bases, with 11 bases remaining between them. CDR3 DNA sequence: TGCAGCGTTGACCGAACAGGTTTGAACACTGAAGCTTTCTTT. As protein: CSVDRTGLNTEAFF.

The chain couples TRBV4-3 to TRBJ2-3; a possible D gene is TRBD1 (6 bases). Trimming pared 3 bases from V and 6 bases from J, leaving 16 bases between. Germline loops: CDR1 LGHNA, CDR2 YSLEER. This CDR3 comprises 15 residues. As DNA, the CDR3 is TGCGCCAGCAGCCAGGTTTATGGGACACCGGATACGCAGTATTTT. Translating gives CASSQVYGTPDTQYF.

V and J are TRBV5-1 and TRBJ2-1; 8 nucleotides align to TRBD1. J was trimmed by 7 bases and V by 4 bases; bases with no gene match: 13. The germline CDR1 and CDR2 sequences are SGHRS and YFSETQ. The CDR3 spans 16 residues. The CDR3 region is CASSPNRQGIVNEQFF. The DNA of the CDR3 is TGCGCCAGCAGCCCGAACAGACAGGGGATTGTAAATGAGCAGTTCTTC.

This clonotype came up a few times. The chain joins TRBV12-3 or TRBV12-4 to TRBJ2-3; D is unclear. This CDR3 contains 15 residues. V was shortened by 0 bases and J by 4 bases, with 11 bases between the two germline ends. CDR3 in DNA: TGTGCCAGCAGTTTAGCCCCGGGTGATCCAGATACGCAGTATTTT. Translation gives CASSLAPGDPDTQYF.

Only a few counts were recorded for this clonotype. In DNA form, the CDR3 reads TGCGCCAGCAGCCAAGATCATCAGGGGACTGGCTACACCTTC. Its translation: CASSQDHQGTGYTF. The chain joins TRBV4-3 to TRBJ1-2; D may be TRBD1 (6 bases). CDR1 and CDR2 from the germline V gene are LGHNA and YSLEER. This CDR3 has 14 amino acids. Deletions cut 0 bases from V and 7 bases from J, with 12 bases between.

V gene TRBV15 combines with J gene TRBJ2-7; 8 bases line up with TRBD1. The end of the DNA is better explained by TRBJ2-5, so the J call may be wrong. Germline V lookup: CDR1 LNHNV, CDR2 YYDKDF (reference sequence). This CDR3 spans 17 amino acids. The CDR3 is CATSRDPAGGLGETQYF. In DNA, the CDR3 is TGTGCCACCAGCAGAGATCCCGCAGGGGGCTTAGGAGAGACCCAGTACTTC.

This clonotype was detected a few times. The V gene is TRBV5-1, the J gene TRBJ1-2, with a weak D call TRBD1 (5 bases). Germline lookup yields CDR1 SGHRS and CDR2 YFSETQ. CDR3 length: 15 residues. The germline V and J ends were trimmed by 2 bases and 4 bases, with 15 bases remaining between them. The CDR3 spells CASSFGGSLAYGYTF. For the CDR3, the DNA is TGCGCCAGCAGCTTTGGGGGTAGTTTGGCCTATGGCTACACCTTC.

V is TRBV27 and J is TRBJ2-4, with D perhaps TRBD1 or TRBD2 (5 bases each). CDR1 is MNHEY and CDR2 is SMNVEV in the germline V gene (reference sequence). Trimming shortened V by 4 bases and J by 13 bases, and 14 bases separated the two germline ends. This CDR3 contains 12 residues. CDR3 region: CASSSRDLEQYF. CDR3 DNA sequence: TGTGCCAGCAGTTCTAGGGACCTTGAGCAGTACTTC.

This clonotype occurred a few times. The V gene is TRBV10-3, the J gene TRBJ2-3; 10 bases are shared with TRBD1. Germline lookup yields CDR1 ENHRY and CDR2 SYGVKD. V dropped 7 bases and J dropped 4; count of bases not matched to a gene: 11. CDR3 length equals 16 residues. CDR3 nucleotides: TGTGCCATCACTAACCGGGACAGGGGAGGCCCAGATACGCAGTATTTT. Amino acids: CAITNRDRGGPDTQYF.

This CDR3 is CASRDRGGDGYTF. CDR3 coding DNA: TGTGCCAGCCGGGACAGGGGAGGGGATGGCTACACCTTC. This chain joins TRBV2 and TRBJ1-2, with 10 bases aligning to TRBD1. J gave up 6 bases and V 8 bases, and 6 bases lay outside the gene matches. This CDR3 has 13 amino acids. Germline V gene sequence: CDR1 SNHLY, CDR2 FYNNEI.

Only a few counts were recorded for this clonotype. This sequence joins TRBV20-1 and TRBJ1-5; tentative D call: TRBD1 (6 bases). With 3 bases removed from V and 5 bases from J, the gap between germline ends came to 11 bases. CDR1 is DFQATT, CDR2 SNEGSKA, per germline (reference sequence). This CDR3 has 13 residues. CDR3 sequence reads: CSASGGADQPQHF. The DNA of the CDR3 is TGCAGTGCTAGTGGGGGGGCAGATCAGCCCCAGCATTTT.

This clonotype has just one count. V and J are TRBV7-9 and TRBJ2-3; tentative D call: TRBD1 (5 bases). Trimming stripped 6 bases from V and 0 bases from J, with 10 bases between. CDR1 and CDR2 (germline): SEHNR, FQNEAQ (reference sequence). CDR3 length equals 14 residues. The CDR3: CASRFGHSTDTQYF. DNA for the CDR3: TGTGCCAGCAGATTCGGACACAGCACAGATACGCAGTATTTT.

A few counts support this clonotype. The V and J genes are TRBV10-3 and TRBJ1-6, with D hard to call. CDR3 size: 14 residues. CDR1 ENHRY and CDR2 SYGVKD come from the germline V gene. Trimming removed 4 bases at V and 4 bases at J, with 8 bases between. CDR3 amino acids: CAISGGYYNSPLHF. The CDR3 DNA follows: TGTGCCATCAGTGGGGGTTATTATAATTCACCCCTCCACTTT.

This clonotype came up once. The chain joins TRBV6-2 or TRBV6-3 to TRBJ2-7; tentatively, D is TRBD1 (5 bases). V lost 0 bases and J 2 bases, leaving 14 bases between the germline ends. The CDR3 has 16 residues. The germline CDR1 and CDR2 sequences are MNHEY and SVGEGT. This CDR3 reads CASSYSWSGKTYEQYF. The CDR3 DNA reads TGTGCCAGCAGTTACTCGTGGTCAGGGAAGACCTACGAGCAGTACTTC.

The rearrangement joins TRBV20-1 to TRBJ2-5; 9 nucleotides agree with TRBD1. The junction had 13 bases not matched to a gene; V was cut back by 6 bases and J by 5 bases. Per the germline V gene, CDR1 is DFQATT and CDR2 is SNEGSKA (reference sequence). This CDR3 is 15 amino acids long. The CDR3 loop is CSAATGGTLVETQYF. The CDR3 DNA sequence: TGCAGTGCAGCTACAGGGGGCACATTGGTGGAGACCCAGTACTTC.

This clonotype was seen only once. The V and J genes are TRBV6-6 and TRBJ2-6; TRBD1 agrees at 7 bases. The CDR3 has 15 residues. The germline CDR1 and CDR2 sequences are MNHNY and SVGAGI (reference sequence). Losses at the gene ends were 11 bases for V and 2 bases for J; bases not matched to a gene: 9. Written as DNA, the CDR3 is TGTGCCTGTAGCAGGGGGATCGCTGGGGCCAACGTCCTGACTTTC. It codes for CACSRGIAGANVLTF.

The V gene is TRBV3-1, the J gene TRBJ1-6; TRBD1 is a possible D gene (6 bases). CDR3 length: 14 amino acids. Trimming removed 2 bases from V and 9 bases from J, with 11 bases in between. The germline V gene encodes CDR1 LGHDT and CDR2 YNNKEL (reference sequence). The DNA of the CDR3 is TGTGCCAGCAGCCAAACAGGGAGGGGTTCACCCCTCCACTTT. Amino acid sequence: CASSQTGRGSPLHF.

In this sample, this clonotype turned up a few times. The chain uses TRBV29-1 and TRBJ1-2; D call uncertain. The CDR3 is 13 amino acids. Germline CDR1 and CDR2: SQVTM and ANQGSEA. The V and J ends lost 4 bases and 2 bases respectively, with 11 bases between them. The CDR3 DNA follows: TGCAGCGTTGCTACGGACGAGAACTATGGCTACACCTTC. Translated, it gives CSVATDENYGYTF.

The chain has TRBV9 and TRBJ1-2; 7 nucleotides match TRBD1. Germline CDR1 is SGDLS and CDR2 is YYNGEE. J gave up 6 bases and V 4 bases, and 9 bases lay outside the gene matches. This CDR3 comprises 14 residues. This CDR3 is CASSFDRANDGYTF. CDR3 sequence (DNA): TGTGCCAGCAGCTTCGACAGGGCGAACGATGGCTACACCTTC.

This chain links TRBV6-2 or TRBV6-3 with TRBJ1-1; TRBD1 is a possible D gene (5 bases). V lost 5 bases, J lost 4 bases, and 14 bases lay in between. CDR3 length: 14 residues. The germline CDR1 and CDR2 sequences are MNHEY and SVGEGT. The DNA for the CDR3 is TGTGCCAGCAGTCCCCGGTGGCAGGGCACTGAAGCTTTCTTT. Translating gives CASSPRWQGTEAFF.

The chain links TRBV6-6 to TRBJ2-4; no definite D call. The J call may not be correct, given that the DNA end is closer to TRBJ2-5. This CDR3 has 13 residues. Germline CDR1 is MNHNY and CDR2 is SVGAGI (reference sequence). The CDR3 reads CASSVRFTETQYF. The DNA for the CDR3 is TGTGCCAGCAGTGTCAGGTTTACGGAGACCCAGTACTTC.

The V and J genes are TRBV28 and TRBJ2-5; D remains ambiguous. Germline CDR1 reads MDHEN; CDR2 reads SYDVKM. Trimming removed 3 bases from V and 0 bases from J, with 11 bases in between. This CDR3 region has 15 residues. CDR3 residues: CASSLRKWYQETQYF. The CDR3 nucleotides are TGTGCCAGCAGTTTGAGAAAATGGTACCAAGAGACCCAGTACTTC. The full variable domain, completed using reference TRBV28 and TRBJ2-5, is DVKVTQSSRYLVKRTGEKVFLECVQDMDHENMFWYRQDPGLGLRLIYFSYDVKMKEKGDIPEGYSVSREKKERFSLILESASTNQTSMYLCASSLRKWYQETQYFGPGTRLLVL.

This sequence joins TRBV27 and TRBJ2-5; D may be TRBD2 (6 bases). Germline values: CDR1 MNHEY, CDR2 SMNVEV (reference sequence). This CDR3 spans 16 amino acids. V was pared by 3 bases and J by 2 bases, with 16 bases between. In nucleotides, the CDR3 is TGTGCCAGCAGTTTTAACCTTTGGGACTCACAAGAGACCCAGTACTTC. This gives the protein CASSFNLWDSQETQYF.

The V call is TRBV3-1, the J call TRBJ2-7; TRBD1 might be the D (6 bases). The tail of the sequence fits TRBJ2-5 better, so the J call may be wrong. CDR1 and CDR2 (germline): LGHDT, YNNKEL (reference sequence). The CDR3 contains 15 residues. The CDR3 here is CASSLRQDGKETQYF. The CDR3 DNA follows: TGTGCCAGCAGCCTTCGACAGGACGGCAAAGAGACCCAGTACTTC.

The CDR3 loop reads CASSSPTGGFNEQYF. The CDR3 DNA reads as TGTGCCAGCAGCTCCCCTACAGGGGGCTTCAACGAGCAGTACTTC. The J gene is TRBJ2-7, the V gene TRBV7-2, with 9 positions matching TRBD1. CDR3 length: 15 amino acids. CDR1 is SGHTA, CDR2 FQGNSA, per germline. V trimming: 4 bases; J trimming: 5 bases; junction bases outside the gene matches: 9.

The J gene is TRBJ2-1, the V gene TRBV12-3 or TRBV12-4; D is perhaps TRBD1 or TRBD2 (6 bases each). The V and J ends lost 7 bases and 9 bases respectively, with 22 bases between them. This CDR3 region has 15 residues. CDR3 bases: TGTGCCAGCACCACTTTGGGGGCTCGGAGGGGTGAGCAGTTCTTC. Its protein is CASTTLGARRGEQFF.

This clonotype was seen a handful of times. The chain uses TRBV7-2 and TRBJ2-4; 9 nucleotides align to TRBD1. This CDR3 spans 14 amino acids. Per the germline V gene, CDR1 is SGHTA and CDR2 is FQGNSA. J was trimmed by 13 bases and V by 3 bases; bases with no gene match: 10. CDR3 nucleotide sequence: TGTGCCAGCAGCTTGGACAGGGGAACGGGAGAGCAGTACTTC. It translates to CASSLDRGTGEQYF.

The rearrangement joins TRBV7-3 to TRBJ2-2, with D perhaps matching TRBD1 (5 bases). Deletions cut 0 bases from V and 6 bases from J, with 14 bases between. The CDR3 sequence is 16 residues long. Germline V CDR1 and CDR2: SGHTA, FQGTGA. The CDR3 sequence: CASSLTGVNRAGELFF. The CDR3 DNA is TGTGCCAGCAGCTTAACAGGGGTTAATAGGGCCGGGGAGCTGTTTTTT.

This clonotype was detected a few times. The chain's CDR3 is CASNAGPRRGGYTF. CDR3 nucleotides: TGTGCCAGCAACGCAGGGCCCCGTCGGGGGGGCTACACCTTC. This chain links TRBV12-3 or TRBV12-4 with TRBJ1-2; tentative D call: TRBD1 (5 bases). V lost 7 bases and J 8 bases, leaving 20 bases between the germline ends. The CDR3 extends over 14 amino acids.